The 18 T cell receptor beta chains in this list originate from one sample, sequenced in a study of cytomegalovirus exposure and HLA in healthy donors. The PCR ran on 60 Vbeta and 13 Jbeta primers. Libraries were prepared by immunoSEQ multiplex PCR; TCRdb keeps only in-frame clonotypes and omits some of them. The data show 150,000 to 200,000 clones, 60% to 85% seen once. The sample consisted of PBMCs. The origin of the receptors is a woman aged 40 to 55 in good health and CMV-seropositive.

The chain recombines TRBV14 with TRBJ1-4, with D possibly being TRBD1 (6 bases). CDR1 is SGHDN and CDR2 is FVKESK in the germline V gene. The CDR3 length is 16 residues. The germline V and J ends were trimmed by 1 base and 2 bases, with 11 bases remaining between them. The CDR3 nucleotides are TGTGCCAGCAGCCAAGTATCAGGACAGACTAATGAAAAACTGTTTTTT. It codes for CASSQVSGQTNEKLFF.

The chain carries TRBV28 and TRBJ1-2; TRBD1 agrees at 11 bases. Germline CDR1 reads MDHEN; CDR2 reads SYDVKM. The V segment lost 6 bases and the J segment 8 bases; nucleotides outside the gene matches: 8. This CDR3 has 14 residues. The CDR3 region is CASRTPGQGEGYTF. The CDR3 nucleotides are TGTGCCAGCAGAACCCCGGGACAGGGGGAAGGCTACACCTTC.

This clone was detected only once. V usage is TRBV2 and J usage is TRBJ1-2, with D unclear. CDR3 length: 14 residues. The V gene's germline CDR1 is SNHLY and CDR2 FYNNEI. The V and J ends lost 3 bases and 4 bases respectively, with 12 bases between them. DNA for the CDR3: TGTGCCAGCAGTGATCTGGGCCTGCCCTATGGCTACACCTTC. Encoded protein: CASSDLGLPYGYTF.

This chain joins TRBV28 and TRBJ1-5; 12 bases align to TRBD1. The CDR3 contains 16 residues. The germline CDR1 and CDR2 sequences are MDHEN and SYDVKM. Trimming removed 2 bases from V and 6 bases from J; junction bases left unmatched: 5. The CDR3 here is CASSLIGTGGPQPQHF. CDR3 nucleotides: TGTGCCAGCAGTTTAATAGGGACAGGGGGCCCTCAGCCCCAGCATTTT.

V gene TRBV2 combines with J gene TRBJ1-2; a possible D gene is TRBD1 (6 bases). The germline CDR1 and CDR2 sequences are SNHLY and FYNNEI. This CDR3 is 14 amino acids long. Trimming stripped 6 bases from V and 4 bases from J, with 15 bases between. CDR3 loop: CASRATGIGYGYTF. CDR3 DNA sequence: TGTGCCAGCAGGGCCACAGGGATTGGCTATGGCTACACCTTC. Looking up the rest from reference TRBV2 and TRBJ1-2 gives the full variable domain: EPEVTQTPSHQVTQMGQEVILRCVPISNHLYFYWYRQILGQKVEFLVSFYNNEISEKSEIFDDQFSVERPDGSNFTLKIRSTKLEDSAMYFCASRATGIGYGYTFGSGTRLTVV.

The rearrangement joins TRBV19 to TRBJ1-5; D unclear. From germline, CDR1 is LNHDA and CDR2 SQIVND (reference sequence). The CDR3 is 12 amino acids. Trimming took off 8 bases at V and 4 bases at J, with 9 bases between the two ends. Written as DNA, the CDR3 is TGTGCCAGTTCTGAGGATAATCAGCCCCAGCATTTT. It codes for CASSEDNQPQHF.

V gene TRBV19 combines with J gene TRBJ2-7, with TRBD1 matching over 8 bases. This CDR3 comprises 15 residues. CDR1 LNHDA and CDR2 SQIVND come from the germline V gene (reference sequence). With 3 bases clipped from V and 1 base from J, the junction kept 5 bases outside the gene matches. CDR3 nucleotide sequence: TGTGCCAGTAGTATGGGGCAGGGGGCGTCCTACGAGCAGTACTTC. Translation gives CASSMGQGASYEQYF.

The V gene is TRBV30, the J gene TRBJ1-2; D uncertain. Germline V gene sequence: CDR1 GTSNPN, CDR2 SVGIG (reference sequence). Trimming shortened V by 6 bases and J by 4 bases, and 15 bases separated the two germline ends. The CDR3 consists of 13 residues. The CDR3 DNA follows: TGTGCCTGCCAGCGTCGAGCCACCTATGGCTACACCTTC. Translated: CACQRRATYGYTF.

The J gene is TRBJ1-6, the V gene TRBV19; D is ambiguous. CDR1 and CDR2 from the germline V gene are LNHDA and SQIVND (reference sequence). There are 13 residues in the CDR3. The DNA for the CDR3 is TGTGGAAGTGGTAGGAGGGCGAATTCACCCCTCCACTTT. This encodes CGSGRRANSPLHF.

On this clone: Other DNA sequences in the same sample also yield this CDR3. The chain joins TRBV9 to TRBJ1-6; D gene unclear. Between the trimmed V and J ends, which lost 1 base and 10 bases, there was a span of 15 bases. Per germline, CDR1 SGDLS and CDR2 YYNGEE. The CDR3 is 15 amino acids. CDR3 nucleotide sequence: TGTGCCAGCAGCGTATTACAGAATCGAGAATCACCCCTCCACTTT. This sequence encodes CASSVLQNRESPLHF.

The genes are TRBV5-6 and TRBJ1-5, with unresolved D. This CDR3 spans 14 amino acids. Looked up from germline, CDR1 is SGHDT and CDR2 is YYEEEE. Trimming took 6 bases from V and 4 from J, leaving 14 bases between them. CDR3 in amino acids: CASTQRRGNQPQHF. Written as DNA, the CDR3 is TGTGCCAGCACACAGAGGCGAGGGAATCAGCCCCAGCATTTT.

The CDR3 sequence: CAWKGGVSQPQHF. Here the CDR3 DNA reads TGTGCCTGGAAGGGGGGGGTCAGCCAGCCCCAGCATTTT. V gene TRBV30 combines with J gene TRBJ1-5; a possible D gene is TRBD1 (6 bases). The CDR3 is made up of 13 amino acids. Germline CDR1 GTSNPN, CDR2 SVGIG (reference sequence). V lost 4 bases and J lost 7, with 14 bases in between.

The J gene is TRBJ2-1, the V gene TRBV7-9, with TRBD1 matching 10 bases. V shed 5 bases and J 6 bases; nucleotides not matched to a gene: 10. Germline V gene sequence: CDR1 SEHNR, CDR2 FQNEAQ (reference sequence). There are 16 residues in the CDR3. CDR3 loop: CASSLLGQGFFNEQFF. For the CDR3, the DNA is TGTGCCAGCAGCCTCCTGGGACAGGGGTTCTTCAATGAGCAGTTCTTC.

This chain connects TRBV19 to TRBJ2-7; 7 nucleotides match TRBD1. Germline V CDR1 and CDR2: LNHDA, SQIVND (reference sequence). The CDR3 spans 13 residues. After removal of 5 bases from V and 6 bases from J, the junction contained 7 bases not matched to a gene. The CDR3 spells CASSPGQSSEQYF. The CDR3, as DNA: TGTGCCAGTAGTCCGGGACAGTCAAGCGAGCAGTACTTC.

The chain combines TRBV19 with TRBJ2-7, with D uncertain. The CDR3 is 12 amino acids. V was clipped by 5 bases and J by 3 bases, with 8 bases between them. In germline, CDR1 is LNHDA, CDR2 SQIVND (reference sequence). CDR3 protein: CASSSYSYEQYF. DNA of the CDR3: TGTGCCAGTAGTTCTTACAGCTACGAGCAGTACTTC.

The V and J genes are TRBV7-6 and TRBJ1-6; 7 positions agree with TRBD1. The germline V gene has CDR1 SGHVS and CDR2 FNYEAQ. CDR3 size: 16 residues. V gave up 5 bases and J gave up 7 bases; unmatched junction bases: 11. CDR3 in DNA: TGTGCCAGCAGCCTACAAGGGGGCGTAGGGAATTCACCCCTCCACTTT. As protein: CASSLQGGVGNSPLHF.

The V gene is TRBV28, the J gene TRBJ1-2; D is unclear. Trimming shortened V by 1 base and J by 0 bases, and 15 bases separated the two germline ends. In germline, CDR1 is MDHEN, CDR2 SYDVKM. CDR3 length equals 17 residues. In DNA form, the CDR3 reads TGTGCCAGCAGTTTATATTACAGTCTTAGTTCTAACTATGGCTACACCTTC. Its protein is CASSLYYSLSSNYGYTF.

This rearrangement joins TRBV14 to TRBJ1-5; 8 positions agree with TRBD1. Trimming at V came to 2 bases and at J to 4 bases, leaving 4 bases not matched to a gene. Germline V lookup: CDR1 SGHDN, CDR2 FVKESK. CDR3 length equals 15 residues. CDR3: CASSQTGGWNQPQHF. Written as DNA, the CDR3 is TGTGCCAGCAGCCAAACAGGGGGATGGAATCAGCCCCAGCATTTT. Filled out from reference TRBV14 and TRBJ1-5, the complete variable domain reads EAGVTQFPSHSVIEKGQTVTLRCDPISGHDNLYWYRRVMGKEIKFLLHFVKESKQDESGMPNNRFLAERTGGTYSTLKVQPAELEDSGVYFCASSQTGGWNQPQHFGDGTRLSIL.